The rows below give T cell receptor beta chains drawn from one sample of a study of beta chain features in type 1 diabetes. The data were produced by immunoSEQ multiplex PCR, yet TCRdb's version contains in-frame clones alone and is incomplete. The sample includes 640,000 or so clones, roughly 13% seen only once; the top ten take approximately 0.02%. The sample consisted of naive CD4+ T cells from blood. Receptor source: a man aged 18 to 30 with type 1 diabetes. Both conserved end residues are part of each CDR3. A D gene is named only where the DNA matches it firmly. Size tells how often a clone was seen (once, few, many) or the class of an expanded clone, and some rows leave it out.

>TRBJ2-1|TRBV7-8|13|-|few
CASTVPGSNEQFF
TGTGCCAGCACTGTCCCGGGCAGCAATGAGCAGTTCTTC
>TRBJ1-2|TRBV2|14|TRBD1|few
CASHGQGRYYGYTF
TGTGCCAGCCACGGACAGGGACGGTACTATGGCTACACCTTC
>TRBJ1-3|TRBV19|13|-|few
CASSPGRGNTIYF
TGTGCCAGTAGTCCGGGACGAGGAAACACCATATATTTT
>TRBJ2-2|TRBV7-8|13|-|few
CASSQSVSGELFF
TGTGCCAGCAGCCAAAGCGTGTCCGGGGAGCTGTTTTTT
>TRBJ1-1|TRBV18|13|-|few
CASSRQGNTEAFF
TGTGCCAGCTCACGGCAGGGAAACACTGAAGCTTTCTTT
>TRBJ1-5|TRBV19|16|TRBD1|few
CASSRTGAERNQPQHF
TGTGCCAGTAGTAGGACAGGGGCTGAACGCAATCAGCCCCAGCATTTT
>TRBJ1-2|TRBV5-1|15|-|-
CASSLAPGSPGGYTF
TGCGCCAGCAGCTTGGCCCCGGGTTCCCCGGGTGGCTACACCTTC
>TRBJ2-7|TRBV27|13|TRBD1|-
CASSFPGGYEQYF
TGTGCCAGCAGTTTCCCAGGGGGCTACGAGCAGTACTTC
>TRBJ2-7|TRBV10-3|15|-|-
CAISVARDGSGEQYF
TGTGCCATCAGTGTGGCCAGGGACGGCTCTGGCGAGCAGTACTTC
>TRBJ2-1|TRBV10-1|15|TRBD2|-
CASSPRSGGYNEQFF
TGCGCCAGCAGTCCCCGGAGCGGGGGATACAATGAGCAGTTCTTC
>TRBJ2-7|TRBV13|14|TRBD2|-
CASSSGLAVYEQYF
TGTGCCAGCAGCTCGGGACTAGCGGTATACGAGCAGTACTTC
>TRBJ2-1|TRBV11-1|18|-|few
CASSLGQGRIGENNEQFF
TGTGCCAGCAGCTTAGGGCAGGGAAGAATCGGAGAGAACAATGAGCAGTTCTTC
>TRBJ2-5|TRBV28|15|TRBD1|-
CASSGDRGLWETQYF
TGTGCCAGCAGTGGGGACAGGGGGCTATGGGAGACCCAGTACTTC
>TRBJ2-1|TRBV12-5|12|-|few
CASGSSSGEQFF
TGTGCTAGTGGTTCCTCCTCGGGTGAGCAGTTCTTC
>TRBJ1-5|TRBV30|13|-|few
CAWSVEVLGPQHF
TGTGCCTGGAGTGTAGAAGTACTGGGGCCCCAGCATTTT
>TRBJ2-1|TRBV19|14|-|-
CASNEGPAYNEQFF
TGTGCCAGTAATGAAGGGCCTGCCTACAATGAGCAGTTCTTC
>TRBJ2-1|TRBV6-5|15|-|-
CASSYRREGWDEQFF
TGTGCCAGCAGTTACCGGCGAGAGGGATGGGATGAGCAGTTCTTC
>TRBJ2-1|TRBV7-2|15|TRBD1|few
CASSSQTGSWNEQFF
TGTGCCAGCAGCTCGCAGACAGGGTCTTGGAATGAGCAGTTCTTC
>TRBJ2-7|TRBV6-5|14|TRBD1|-
CASSSLGQNYEQYF
TGTGCCAGCAGTTCTTTGGGACAGAACTACGAGCAGTACTTC
>TRBJ1-6|TRBV30|13|-|few
CAFKTGGGSPLHF
TGTGCCTTCAAGACCGGGGGCGGATCACCCCTCCACTTT
>TRBJ1-1|TRBV5-4|14|-|-
CASSSRREDTEAFF
TGTGCCAGCAGCTCGCGTCGGGAGGACACTGAAGCTTTCTTT
>TRBJ2-1|TRBV9|13|-|few
CASSVVNSNEQFF
TGTGCCAGCAGCGTAGTCAACTCCAATGAGCAGTTCTTC
>TRBJ1-4|TRBV7-2|15|-|few
CASSTGTTANEKLFF
TGTGCCAGCAGCACAGGGACAACAGCTAATGAAAAACTGTTTTTT
>TRBJ1-6|TRBV4-1|14|-|few
CASSPKGFDSPLHF
TGCGCCAGCAGCCCCAAAGGGTTTGATTCACCCCTCCACTTT
>TRBJ2-1|TRBV9|15|-|-
CASSVGAGTWNEQFF
TGTGCCAGCAGCGTAGGGGCGGGGACGTGGAATGAGCAGTTCTTC
>TRBJ2-7|TRBV18|15|-|-
CASSPGPGVDYEQYF
TGTGCCAGCTCACCAGGACCAGGGGTGGACTACGAGCAGTACTTC
>TRBJ1-2|TRBV30|14|-|many
CAWSGWGTNYGYTF
TGTGCCTGGAGTGGGTGGGGAACTAACTATGGCTACACCTTC
>TRBJ2-1|TRBV11-1|15|-|-
CASSPRQERNNEQFF
TGTGCCAGCAGCCCTCGACAGGAGAGGAACAATGAGCAGTTCTTC
>TRBJ2-5|TRBV7-2|11|-|-
CASSPWETQYF
TGTGCCAGCAGCCCTTGGGAGACCCAGTACTTC
>TRBJ2-5|TRBV4-2|19|TRBD2|few
CASSQKVRGGLGHQETQYF
TGTGCCAGCAGCCAAAAAGTGCGGGGGGGCCTTGGGCACCAAGAGACCCAGTACTTC
>TRBJ2-3|TRBV7-8|16|-|-
CASSLESAGNADTQYF
TGTGCCAGCAGCCTAGAATCGGCGGGGAATGCAGATACGCAGTATTTT
>TRBJ2-7|TRBV27|13|-|-
CASRGSGLYEQYF
TGTGCCAGCCGAGGGAGCGGGCTCTACGAGCAGTACTTC
>TRBJ2-5|TRBV10-2|14|-|-
CASSPMGGRETQYF
TGCGCCAGCAGTCCCATGGGGGGCCGGGAGACCCAGTACTTC
>TRBJ2-3|TRBV7-3|14|TRBD1|-
CASSSDRGTDTQYF
TGTGCCAGCAGCTCCGACAGGGGAACAGATACGCAGTATTTT
>TRBJ2-7|TRBV7-9|15|TRBD2|-
CASSPQAAGVYEQYF
TGTGCCAGCAGCCCACAGGCCGCGGGGGTCTACGAGCAGTACTTC
>TRBJ1-1|TRBV4-2|17|-|few
CASSQDLWAGGRTEAFF
TGTGCCAGCAGCCAAGATCTTTGGGCAGGAGGAAGGACTGAAGCTTTCTTT
>TRBJ1-1|TRBV6-1|12|-|few
CASSRAGTEAFF
TGTGCCAGCAGCCGGGCTGGGACTGAAGCTTTCTTT
>TRBJ1-5|TRBV19|16|-|-
CASIPVGGYSNQPQHF
TGTGCCAGTATCCCCGTGGGAGGATATAGCAATCAGCCCCAGCATTTT
>TRBJ1-2|TRBV5-1|17|-|few
CASSLLRDGTANYGYTF
TGCGCCAGCAGCTTACTCCGGGACGGAACCGCTAACTATGGCTACACCTTC
>TRBJ1-1|TRBV27|14|TRBD1|-
CASRDRGTNTEAFF
TGTGCCAGCAGGGACAGGGGGACGAACACTGAAGCTTTCTTT
>TRBJ2-7|TRBV30|14|-|few
CAWTPRTALSEQYF
TGTGCCTGGACACCTAGGACAGCCCTCTCCGAGCAGTACTTC
>TRBJ2-2|TRBV7-9|15|-|-
CASSLRQGNTGELFF
TGTGCCAGCAGCCTACGCCAGGGGAACACCGGGGAGCTGTTTTTT
>TRBJ1-6|TRBV5-1|15|TRBD1|-
CASSSNTGGNSPLHF
TGCGCCAGCAGCTCGAATACAGGGGGCAATTCACCCCTCCACTTT
>TRBJ1-5|TRBV7-2|15|-|-
CASSPLRDSNQPQHF
TGTGCCAGCAGCCCACTCCGGGACAGCAATCAGCCCCAGCATTTT
>TRBJ2-5|TRBV15|15|TRBD2|-
CATSRERGSRETQYF
TGTGCCACCAGCAGAGAGCGGGGGAGTAGGGAGACCCAGTACTTC
>TRBJ1-1|TRBV13|14|-|few
CASSLRGPVTEAFF
TGTGCCAGCAGCCTCAGGGGCCCGGTAACTGAAGCTTTCTTT
>TRBJ2-2|TRBV5-4|16|-|-
CASSLVPSQNTGELFF
TGTGCCAGCAGCTTGGTACCCAGTCAGAACACCGGGGAGCTGTTTTTT
>TRBJ2-7|TRBV14|14|-|-
CASSHRTLFHEQYF
TGTGCCAGCAGCCACCGGACACTCTTCCACGAGCAGTACTTC
>TRBJ1-1|TRBV6-5|14|-|once
CASSFWPLNTEAFF
TGTGCCAGCAGCTTCTGGCCCCTTAACACTGAAGCTTTCTTT
>TRBJ1-5|TRBV6-1|13|TRBD1|-
CASGNQGDQPQHF
TGTGCCAGCGGAAATCAGGGGGATCAGCCCCAGCATTTT
>TRBJ1-3|TRBV29-1|15|-|-
CSVEDHDRAGNTIYF
TGCAGCGTTGAAGATCACGATAGGGCTGGAAACACCATATATTTT
>TRBJ2-1|TRBV5-6|17|TRBD1|few
CASSQQFPGQGFGEQFF
TGTGCCAGCAGCCAACAATTTCCGGGACAGGGGTTTGGTGAGCAGTTCTTC
>TRBJ2-1|TRBV6-1|13|-|-
CASSGFSWNEQFF
TGTGCCAGCAGTGGGTTCTCTTGGAATGAGCAGTTCTTC
>TRBJ2-5|TRBV6-5|12|TRBD1|few
CASSKGQGIEYF
TGTGCCAGCAGTAAAGGACAGGGGATAGAGTACTTC
>TRBJ1-2|TRBV7-9|12|-|-
CASSQEGYGYTF
TGTGCCAGCAGCCAGGAGGGGTATGGCTACACCTTC
>TRBJ2-7|TRBV18|15|-|few
CASSKQEGARDEQYF
TGTGCCAGCTCAAAGCAGGAGGGGGCGAGGGACGAGCAGTACTTC
>TRBJ2-1|TRBV7-2|16|TRBD2|few
CASSPAPGGFYNEQFF
TGTGCCAGCAGCCCAGCGCCGGGGGGTTTCTACAATGAGCAGTTCTTC
>TRBJ1-1|TRBV29-1|13|-|few
CSTRTAANTEAFF
TGCAGCACACGGACAGCGGCGAACACTGAAGCTTTCTTT